This T cell receptor beta chain was recorded in a study of T cell repertoires in cytomegalovirus infection (dated by TCRdb to the late 2010s). With regard to the full study: Because public TCR beta signatures pointed to carriage of CMV infection together with the matching HLA type, the HLA type of each donor mattered for the analysis.

Concerning this clonotype: Its antigen has not been determined. No per-base quality is available; no much larger clone lies one base away.

The cysteine opens and the phenylalanine closes a CDR3 of 12 amino acids. Of all the DNA, just the CDR3 is kept, 36 bases in frame from base 1. In the germline V gene (reference sequence), CDR1 corresponds to SEHNR and CDR2 to FQNEAQ. Trimming takes 5 bases from V and 3 bases from J, and the germline ends sit 8 bases apart. Sequencing was performed on an Illumina HiSeq 1500. TCRdb cleaned the public reads at Q25 with fastp, built clones with MiXCR and kept in-frame beta chains. Every CDR3 protein is listed once, alongside the most common genes and DNA of its rows. This sample gives 200,000 to 250,000 distinct CDR3 sequences in total; 22% of them show up just once. The ten largest clonotypes hold about 20% of the sample. Results and caveats for the whole study, not just this receptor: In the ex vivo response, HLA-C-restricted CMV-specific TCR beta clonotypes were dominant, and in two of eight donors the single most frequent clonotype came from this HLA-C-restricted group. Carriers of CMV infection plus the relevant HLA type were discriminated by the cumulative frequency of public TCR beta family members in the study cohort and in an independent roughly 320-donor cohort.

The sample comprised CD8+ T cells from PBMCs. Recombination connected TRBV7-9 to TRBJ2-7; the D gene is not confidently resolved. This sequence was found in a human donor in good health (CMV status not recorded). Some clones in this sample may be carry-over from other donors' samples. The CDR3 protein is CASSVTLYEQYF. The DNA sequence is TGTGCCAGCAGCGTGACACTCTACGAGCAGTACTTC.